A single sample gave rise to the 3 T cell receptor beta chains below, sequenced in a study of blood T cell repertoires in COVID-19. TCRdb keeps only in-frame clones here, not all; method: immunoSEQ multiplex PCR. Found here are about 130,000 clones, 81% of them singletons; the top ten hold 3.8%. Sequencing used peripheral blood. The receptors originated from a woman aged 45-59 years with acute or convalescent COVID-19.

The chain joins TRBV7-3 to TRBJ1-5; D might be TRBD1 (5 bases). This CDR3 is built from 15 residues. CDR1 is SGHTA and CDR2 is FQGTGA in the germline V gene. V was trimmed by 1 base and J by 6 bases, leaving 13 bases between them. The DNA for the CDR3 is TGTGCCAGCAGCTTAAGGACACCCTTCGGTCAGCCCCAGCATTTT. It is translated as CASSLRTPFGQPQHF.

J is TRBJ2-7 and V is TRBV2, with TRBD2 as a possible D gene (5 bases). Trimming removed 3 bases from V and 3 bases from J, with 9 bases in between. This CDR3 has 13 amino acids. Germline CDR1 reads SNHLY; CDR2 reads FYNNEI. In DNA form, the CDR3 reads TGTGCCAGCAGTGAGGACTTCAACTACGAGCAGTACTTC. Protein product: CASSEDFNYEQYF.

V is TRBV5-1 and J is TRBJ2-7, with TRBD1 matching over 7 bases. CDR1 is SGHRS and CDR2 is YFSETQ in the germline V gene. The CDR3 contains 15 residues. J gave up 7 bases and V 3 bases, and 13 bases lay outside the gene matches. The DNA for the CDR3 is TGCGCCAGCAGCTCGGGACAGACTTCCACCTCTGAGCAGTACTTC. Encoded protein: CASSSGQTSTSEQYF.